The 9 T cell receptor beta chains below were found in one sample sequenced in a study of shared clonotypes between healthy human individuals. The data were produced by immunoSEQ multiplex PCR, yet TCRdb's version contains in-frame clones alone and is incomplete. The repertoire has approximately 2,000,000 clones, just under 95% of them found once; the top ten carry approximately 1.6%. Naive CD8 cells comprised CD45RO-negative, CCR7-positively selected cells, excluding terminally differentiated effector memory CD45RA+ cells. What was sequenced was naive CD8+ T cells from PBMCs. The receptors here all came from a man aged 18 to 29 in good health. Some clones in this sample may be carry-over from other donors' samples.

The sample holds one count of this clone. The genes are TRBV28 and TRBJ2-1; D call uncertain. The CDR3 extends over 15 amino acids. The V gene lost 2 bases and the J gene lost 0 bases, with 8 bases spanning the gap. CDR1 is MDHEN and CDR2 is SYDVKM in the germline V gene. The CDR3, as DNA: TGTGCCAGCAGTTTAATAGTATCCTCCTACAATGAGCAGTTCTTC. It encodes CASSLIVSSYNEQFF.

The rearrangement uses TRBV29-1 and TRBJ2-1; the D gene is possibly TRBD2 (5 bases). V lost 7 bases and J lost 8, with 18 bases in between. This CDR3 has 13 amino acids. The V gene's germline CDR1 is SQVTM and CDR2 ANQGSEA. Written as DNA, the CDR3 is TGCAGCGCCTGGGAGTCTCAAAAGGATGAGCAGTTCTTC. Protein: CSAWESQKDEQFF.

The chain couples TRBV4-2 to TRBJ2-3; no definite D call. There are 14 residues in the CDR3. Between the trimmed V and J ends, which lost 4 bases and 0 bases, there was a span of 8 bases. Germline lookup yields CDR1 LGHNA and CDR2 YNFKEQ. The CDR3 region is CASSLPGSTDTQYF. The CDR3 region has the DNA TGTGCCAGCAGCCTTCCCGGGAGCACAGATACGCAGTATTTT.

This chain links TRBV11-2 with TRBJ2-5; D unresolved. The CDR3 spans 17 residues. Germline-derived CDR1 and CDR2 are SGHAT and FQNNGV. V was clipped by 4 bases and J by 1 base, with 19 bases between them. DNA of the CDR3: TGTGCCAGCAGCTCCTTTAGGCCAGCGTCAGTCCAAGAGACCCAGTACTTC. Protein: CASSSFRPASVQETQYF.

This clone was recorded only once. The CDR3 reads CSVEISPSGSLYYEQYF. CDR3 nucleotide sequence: TGCAGCGTTGAAATATCCCCTAGCGGGAGCCTTTACTACGAGCAGTACTTC. The rearrangement uses TRBV29-1 and TRBJ2-5; TRBD2 matches 10 bases. TRBJ2-7 matches the DNA end more closely, so the J call is doubtful. Per germline, CDR1 SQVTM and CDR2 ANQGSEA. This CDR3 spans 17 amino acids.

The chain carries TRBV5-1 and TRBJ2-7; weak D call: TRBD1 (6 bases). Between the trimmed V and J ends, which lost 7 bases and 5 bases, there was a span of 19 bases. Germline V lookup: CDR1 SGHRS, CDR2 YFSETQ. The CDR3 is made up of 14 amino acids. The CDR3 nucleotides read TGCGCCAGCGGACCAAGGGGGTTCAGTAACGAGCAGTACTTC. As protein: CASGPRGFSNEQYF.

The chain employs TRBV28 and TRBJ1-5; D is unclear. Per germline, CDR1 MDHEN and CDR2 SYDVKM. The CDR3 length is 15 residues. Trimming cost V 3 bases and J 7 bases, with 16 bases left between them. CDR3 nucleotide sequence: TGTGCCAGCAGTTTTGATCTCGGGCTACTCCAGCCCCAGCATTTT. Its translation: CASSFDLGLLQPQHF.

This chain uses TRBV6-6 with TRBJ2-1, with 8 bases that match TRBD2. Per germline, CDR1 MNHNY and CDR2 SVGAGI (reference sequence). V lost 7 bases and J lost 9; bases outside the gene matches: 8. The CDR3 covers 13 residues. In DNA, the CDR3 is TGTGCCAGCACTCTGACTAGCGCAGGTGAGCAGTTCTTC. Translation gives CASTLTSAGEQFF.

This sequence joins TRBV7-6 and TRBJ2-7, with TRBD1 identical over 8 bases. The V gene's germline CDR1 is SGHVS and CDR2 FNYEAQ. The trim removed 5 bases at V and 1 base at J, leaving 4 bases unmatched. The CDR3 consists of 14 residues. The CDR3 here is CASSTRQGSYEQYF. CDR3 sequence (DNA): TGTGCCAGCAGCACCCGACAGGGGTCCTACGAGCAGTACTTC.